What follows are 20 T cell receptor beta chains derived from one specimen sequenced in a study of cytomegalovirus exposure and HLA in healthy donors. The PCR ran on 60 Vbeta and 13 Jbeta primers. TCRdb's copy holds only in-frame clones and misses some; the assay was immunoSEQ multiplex PCR. The sample data list roughly 40,000 clones. Sequenced: PBMCs. The receptors come from a man aged 40-49 years in good health and CMV-seropositive.

The V and J genes are TRBV7-8 and TRBJ1-5, with 9 bases aligning to TRBD1. Germline V CDR1 and CDR2: SGHVS, FQNEAQ. With 5 bases clipped from V and 0 bases from J, the junction kept 11 bases outside the gene matches. The CDR3 covers 18 residues. CDR3 bases: TGTGCCAGCAGCGAACAGGGGGCCGGACCTGTTAGCAATCAGCCCCAGCATTTT. This sequence encodes CASSEQGAGPVSNQPQHF.

A word on this clone: Other nucleotide sequences in the sample specify the same CDR3. V is TRBV7-2 and J is TRBJ2-3; tentatively, D is TRBD2 (5 bases). The germline V and J ends were trimmed by 6 bases and 6 bases, with 13 bases remaining between them. Germline V gives CDR1 SGHTA, CDR2 FQGNSA. This CDR3 has 13 residues. DNA for the CDR3: TGTGCCAGCAGGGGAGCGGTCCGCGATACGCAGTATTTT. Translation gives CASRGAVRDTQYF.

The rearrangement joins TRBV5-4 to TRBJ1-2; 7 bases agree with TRBD1. This CDR3 is 13 amino acids long. Per germline, CDR1 SGHNT and CDR2 YYREEE (reference sequence). The V gene end was trimmed by 2 bases and the J gene end by 7 bases; junction bases not matched to a gene: 5. The CDR3 region is CASSFDRDSGYTF. The CDR3 DNA is TGTGCCAGCAGCTTTGACAGGGACTCTGGCTACACCTTC.

The rearrangement uses TRBV7-3 and TRBJ2-3; 9 bases line up with TRBD2. CDR1 is SGHTA, CDR2 FQGTGA, per germline. CDR3 length equals 15 residues. The trim removed 7 bases at V and 2 bases at J, leaving 7 bases unmatched. The CDR3 DNA is TGTGCCAGCAAGGCGGGAGGGGGGCCCACAGATACGCAGTATTTT. Translation gives CASKAGGGPTDTQYF.

The rearrangement links TRBV5-4 to TRBJ2-1; 9 bases fit TRBD2. Germline CDR1 SGHNT, CDR2 YYREEE (reference sequence). Germline trimming cut 0 bases from V and 1 base from J; bases unmatched to any gene: 8. This CDR3 is built from 18 residues. The CDR3 nucleotides are TGTGCCAGCAGCTTGGGGGGTAGCGGGAGAGGGTCCTACAATGAGCAGTTCTTC. Its protein product is CASSLGGSGRGSYNEQFF.

The chain has TRBV19 and TRBJ1-4; TRBD1 agrees at 7 bases. V lost 3 bases and J lost 6; bases outside the gene matches: 4. Germline V CDR1 and CDR2: LNHDA, SQIVND (reference sequence). There are 14 residues in the CDR3. Here the CDR3 reads CASSMYRGDEKLFF. For the CDR3, the DNA is TGTGCCAGTAGTATGTACAGGGGTGATGAAAAACTGTTTTTT.

The chain carries TRBV12-5 and TRBJ2-7; 7 bases line up with TRBD2. After removal of 0 bases from V and 0 bases from J, the junction contained 17 bases not matched to a gene. This CDR3 contains 20 residues. Germline assignment: CDR1 LGHNT and CDR2 FRNRAP. CDR3 sequence: CASGLVLGGGPQKGSYEQYF. The CDR3 nucleotides read TGTGCTAGTGGTTTGGTACTGGGGGGAGGGCCCCAAAAGGGCTCCTACGAGCAGTACTTC.

As to this clone: One junction end disagrees with the germline gene, perhaps due to a read error. V usage is TRBV25-1 and J usage is TRBJ2-7, with D perhaps matching TRBD1 (5 bases). This CDR3 spans 14 amino acids. Germline CDR1 MGHDK, CDR2 SYGVNS. CDR3 sequence: CGSSDPTGTYEQYF. The DNA for the CDR3 is TGTGGCAGCAGTGATCCAACAGGAACCTACGAGCAGTACTTC.

In regard to this clone: No conserved phenylalanine or tryptophan ends this CDR3, so it is likely a read error. V usage is TRBV19 and J usage is TRBJ1-5; 8 bases agree with TRBD1. This CDR3 has 15 residues. CDR1 is LNHDA, CDR2 SQIVND, per germline (reference sequence). V gave up 6 bases and J gave up 4 bases; unmatched junction bases: 8. CDR3 sequence reads: CASRGDRGPNQPQHC. The DNA for the CDR3 is TGTGCCAGTAGGGGTGACAGGGGACCAAATCAGCCCCAGCATTGT.

The V gene is TRBV28, the J gene TRBJ2-5; 7 positions agree with TRBD2. Looked up from germline, CDR1 is MDHEN and CDR2 is SYDVKM. There are 15 residues in the CDR3. With V trimmed by 2 bases and J by 0 bases, 3 bases remained unmatched. CDR3 sequence reads: CASSLGGLDQETQYF. The DNA for the CDR3 is TGTGCCAGCAGTTTAGGCGGACTAGACCAAGAGACCCAGTACTTC.

The chain links TRBV11-3 to TRBJ1-6, with D possibly being TRBD1 (6 bases). The germline V gene encodes CDR1 SGHNT and CDR2 YENEEA. Trimming removed 3 bases from V and 6 bases from J, with 12 bases in between. The CDR3 is 15 amino acids. The CDR3, as DNA: TGTGCCAGCAGCTTGCACGGGACATCTAATTCACCCCTCCACTTT. This translates into CASSLHGTSNSPLHF.

The gene calls are TRBV6-6 and TRBJ1-1; 8 positions agree with TRBD1. This CDR3 has 12 amino acids. The germline V gene has CDR1 MNHNY and CDR2 SVGAGI (reference sequence). Trimming cost V 5 bases and J 8 bases; bases outside gene matches: 4. CDR3 sequence reads: CASSTGTGEAFF. For the CDR3, the DNA is TGTGCCAGCAGTACAGGGACAGGAGAAGCTTTCTTT.

This rearrangement joins TRBV5-1 to TRBJ2-5; D gene ambiguous. Trimming removed 2 bases from V and 4 bases from J, with 15 bases in between. The CDR3 extends over 15 amino acids. CDR1 is SGHRS, CDR2 YFSETQ, per germline. The CDR3 reads CASSLTEGLSETQYF. The CDR3 DNA is TGCGCCAGCAGCTTAACAGAAGGTTTGTCAGAGACCCAGTACTTC.

The chain carries TRBV6-1 and TRBJ1-6; D not resolved. Germline CDR1 reads MNHNS; CDR2 reads SASEGT. CDR3 length: 14 amino acids. V gave up 7 bases and J gave up 0 bases, with 7 bases separating them. CDR3 region: CASMESSYNSPLHF. The DNA of the CDR3 is TGTGCCAGCATGGAGAGCTCCTATAATTCACCCCTCCACTTT.

The genes are TRBV7-2 and TRBJ2-2, with TRBD2 matching 11 bases. The CDR3 contains 17 residues. The J segment lost 7 bases and the V segment lost 3 bases, leaving 10 bases of the junction unmatched. Germline CDR1 reads SGHTA; CDR2 reads FQGNSA. The CDR3 region is CASSLGTSGRHGGELFF. For the CDR3, the DNA is TGTGCCAGCAGCTTGGGGACTAGCGGACGTCATGGCGGGGAGCTGTTTTTT.

V usage is TRBV6-5 and J usage is TRBJ1-1; no reliable D call. Trimming shortened V by 2 bases and J by 5 bases, and 9 bases separated the two germline ends. The CDR3 length is 13 residues. Germline CDR1 is MNHEY and CDR2 is SVGAGI. The chain's CDR3 is CASSYVGGTEAFF. The CDR3 DNA follows: TGTGCCAGCAGTTACGTGGGCGGGACTGAAGCTTTCTTT.

The chain uses TRBV5-8 and TRBJ2-1; 8 bases are shared with TRBD2. The germline V gene has CDR1 SGHTS and CDR2 YDEGEE. Trimming cost V 4 bases and J 12 bases; bases outside gene matches: 15. The CDR3 is 15 amino acids. In DNA form, the CDR3 reads TGTGCCAGCAGCCTCGGACTAGCAGAGTTCCAATGGCAGTTCTTC. Residues: CASSLGLAEFQWQFF.

The chain recombines TRBV27 with TRBJ2-1; D gene uncertain. The germline CDR1 and CDR2 sequences are MNHEY and SMNVEV (reference sequence). The length of the CDR3 is 12 residues. V dropped 6 bases and J dropped 9 bases, with 12 bases sitting between them. The CDR3 protein is CASRPAVGEQFF. The CDR3, as DNA: TGTGCCAGCAGACCGGCGGTTGGTGAGCAGTTCTTC.

With regard to this clone: The junction departs from germline at one end; a sequencing error may be responsible. The chain employs TRBV4-2 and TRBJ2-1, with D tentatively TRBD2 (5 bases). The CDR3 has 15 residues. CDR1 and CDR2 from the germline V gene are LGHNA and YNFKEQ. The CDR3, as DNA: TGTGCCAGCAGCCAAGATCTAGCTTCCTCCAATGAGCAGTTCTTC. Its protein product is CASSQDLASSNEQFF.

The gene calls are TRBV6-4 and TRBJ1-5; D remains ambiguous. From germline, CDR1 is MRHNA and CDR2 SNTAGT. This CDR3 comprises 13 residues. V lost 3 bases to trimming and J lost 2 bases, with 5 bases between them. The CDR3 nucleotides read TGTGCCAGCAGTGAGGGCCGCAATCAGCCCCAGCATTTT. This encodes CASSEGRNQPQHF.